What follows are 7 T cell receptor beta chains derived from one specimen sequenced in a study of cytomegalovirus exposure and HLA in healthy donors. The PCR used 60 Vbeta and 13 Jbeta primers. Measured with immunoSEQ multiplex PCR; TCRdb has only the in-frame clones, and not every one. The sample table includes some 130,000 clones. Sequencing was done on a sample of PBMCs. Source of these receptors: a woman aged 40 to 55 in good health and CMV-seronegative.

V is TRBV5-1 and J is TRBJ2-7; possible D gene TRBD1, 6 bases. V lost 4 bases and J lost 2, with 13 bases in between. Germline V gene lookup returns CDR1 SGHRS and CDR2 YFSETQ. The CDR3 length is 14 residues. The CDR3 nucleotides read TGCGCCAGCAGCCCCTCTAGGACAGCCTACGAGCAGTACTTC. It yields the protein CASSPSRTAYEQYF.

J is TRBJ1-4 and V is TRBV7-2; D gene unclear. Looked up from germline, CDR1 is SGHTA and CDR2 is FQGNSA. The CDR3 has 13 residues. Trimming took 5 bases from V and 7 from J, leaving 11 bases between them. CDR3 nucleotide sequence: TGTGCCAGCAGCCGCAACTTCGGTGAAAAACTGTTTTTT. Encoded protein: CASSRNFGEKLFF.

This sequence joins TRBV6-4 and TRBJ2-3, with D maybe TRBD2 (5 bases). Germline CDR1 MRHNA, CDR2 SNTAGT. CDR3 length equals 15 residues. V shed 0 bases and J shed 4 bases, with 11 bases lying between them. CDR3 bases: TGTGCCAGCAGTGACTCGAGGGCGGCGTCAGATACGCAGTATTTT. Translated: CASSDSRAASDTQYF.

Points on this clone: Distinct nucleotide sequences in the sample also encode this CDR3. The chain recombines TRBV10-3 with TRBJ2-5; 13 bases line up with TRBD2. V lost 10 bases and J lost 4; bases outside the gene matches: 12. This CDR3 comprises 16 residues. Germline-derived CDR1 and CDR2 are ENHRY and SYGVKD. The CDR3 DNA reads TGTGCCACGGCGGGACTAGCGGGGAAGGTTGGAGAGACCCAGTACTTC. Protein product: CATAGLAGKVGETQYF.

The chain carries TRBV7-2 and TRBJ1-2; the D is unclear. Per the germline V gene, CDR1 is SGHTA and CDR2 is FQGNSA. V gave up 3 bases and J gave up 8 bases, with 16 bases separating them. This CDR3 comprises 14 residues. CDR3: CASSFSSGSRGYTF. The DNA of the CDR3 is TGTGCCAGCAGCTTTTCGTCGGGGTCCCGGGGCTACACCTTC.

The chain uses TRBV27 and TRBJ2-3, with unresolved D. Germline loops: CDR1 MNHEY, CDR2 SMNVEV (reference sequence). Trimming took off 3 bases at V and 10 bases at J, with 14 bases between the two ends. The CDR3 contains 13 residues. The CDR3 region has the DNA TGTGCCAGCAGTTTTCGGTCTATTTCGGCGCAGTATTTT. It is translated as CASSFRSISAQYF.

The CDR3 spells CASSPRVGVGNYGYTF. CDR3 DNA sequence: TGCGCCAGCAGCCCCCGGGTCGGGGTGGGGAACTATGGCTACACCTTC. The chain links TRBV5-1 to TRBJ1-2; D remains ambiguous. This CDR3 spans 16 amino acids. Germline CDR1 and CDR2: SGHRS and YFSETQ. V gave up 4 bases and J gave up 2 bases, with 18 bases separating them.